Shown below are 18 T cell receptor beta chains from a single sample sequenced in a study of high-grade serous ovarian cancer treatment subgroups. TCRdb keeps only in-frame clones here, not all; method: immunoSEQ multiplex PCR. The sample consists of thousands of clones, under 85% of them appearing once. The tumor samples were collected prior to definitive surgery or chemotherapy. Sequencing was carried out using tumor tissue. These receptor sequences come from a human donor with high-grade serous ovarian cancer.

The chain employs TRBV5-6 and TRBJ1-3, with no clear D. CDR3 length: 15 residues. CDR1 and CDR2 (germline): SGHDT, YYEEEE. Trimming shortened V by 3 bases and J by 0 bases, and 10 bases separated the two germline ends. The CDR3 protein is CASSSPGFSGNTIYF. CDR3 nucleotides: TGTGCCAGCAGCTCACCGGGGTTCTCTGGAAACACCATATATTTT. The entire variable domain, with the rest obtained from reference TRBV5-6 and TRBJ1-3, is as follows: DAGVTQSPTHLIKTRGQQVTLRCSPKSGHDTVSWYQQALGQGPQFIFQYYEEEERQRGNFPDRFSGHQFPNYSSELNVNALLLGDSALYLCASSSPGFSGNTIYFGEGSWLTVV.

The chain is built from TRBV11-2 and TRBJ1-1; a possible D gene is TRBD1 (5 bases). Germline V gives CDR1 SGHAT, CDR2 FQNNGV. This CDR3 comprises 14 residues. V lost 2 bases to trimming and J lost 0 bases, with 7 bases between them. CDR3 nucleotide sequence: TGTGCCAGCAGCTTAAAGGGGTTGAACACTGAAGCTTTCTTT. Translated, it gives CASSLKGLNTEAFF.

The chain links TRBV7-3 to TRBJ2-6, with TRBD2 matching 8 bases. Germline-derived CDR1 and CDR2 are SGHTA and FQGTGA. The CDR3 loop spans 16 amino acids. V lost 5 bases and J lost 2; bases outside the gene matches: 5. The CDR3 sequence: CASSMSGGAGANVLTF. The CDR3, as DNA: TGTGCCAGCAGCATGTCGGGGGGGGCTGGGGCCAACGTCCTGACTTTC.

V and J are TRBV7-9 and TRBJ2-7; D ambiguous. Looked up from germline, CDR1 is SEHNR and CDR2 is FQNEAQ (reference sequence). This CDR3 contains 12 residues. Trimming took off 1 base at V and 4 bases at J, with 5 bases between the two ends. DNA for the CDR3: TGTGCCAGCAGCTTAGTGGGGTACGAGCAGTACTTC. Translated, it gives CASSLVGYEQYF.

V and J are TRBV21-1 and TRBJ1-5; the table calls TRBD1, which could not be checked here. TRBV21-1 is deemed a pseudogene. The CDR3 contains 18 residues. The CDR3 loop is CASSTFKMTENSNQPQHF. The CDR3 coding sequence is TGTGCCAGCAGCACCTTTAAAATGACAGAAAATAGCAATCAGCCCCAGCATTTT.

The V and J genes are TRBV15 and TRBJ2-6; D remains unclear. Trimming took off 5 bases at V and 2 bases at J, with 10 bases between the two ends. CDR1 and CDR2 (germline): LNHNV, YYDKDF (reference sequence). The CDR3 contains 15 residues. CDR3 nucleotides: TGTGCCACCAGCCCGACCCTTGCTGGGGCCAACGTCCTGACTTTC. Translated, it gives CATSPTLAGANVLTF.

The chain couples TRBV6-5 to TRBJ1-2, with unresolved D. V was cut by 3 bases and J by 7 bases, with 15 bases left in between. This CDR3 is built from 14 residues. Germline V lookup: CDR1 MNHEY, CDR2 SVGAGI. The CDR3 is CASSYSTAGSGYTF. In DNA form, the CDR3 reads TGTGCCAGCAGTTATTCGACTGCAGGATCTGGCTACACCTTC.

This sequence joins TRBV5-8 and TRBJ1-3; TRBD1 aligns across 8 bases. V shed 4 bases, J shed 1 base, and the junction held 4 bases outside the gene matches. CDR1 and CDR2 from the germline V gene are SGHTS and YDEGEE. CDR3 length: 15 amino acids. CDR3 in amino acids: CASSHDRGSGNTIYF. The CDR3 DNA follows: TGTGCCAGCAGCCACGACAGGGGATCTGGAAACACCATATATTTT.

The rearrangement uses TRBV18 and TRBJ2-7; TRBD1 matches at 7 bases. Germline-derived CDR1 and CDR2 are KGHSH and LQKENI. The CDR3 covers 15 residues. Losses at the gene ends were 3 bases for V and 7 bases for J; bases not matched to a gene: 12. CDR3 DNA: TGTGCCAGCTCACCTAGACAGGGTAGGCCAGATGAGCAGTACTTC. Translating gives CASSPRQGRPDEQYF.

The rearrangement joins TRBV25-1 to TRBJ2-5; D gene uncertain. Judging by the DNA end, TRBJ2-7 fits better; the J call may be wrong. Germline lookup yields CDR1 MGHDK and CDR2 SYGVNS. The CDR3 sequence is 14 residues long. The CDR3, as DNA: TGTGCCAGCAGCTTACCGGGCCCTACCTACGAGCAGTACTTC. It yields the protein CASSLPGPTYEQYF.

The genes are TRBV4-2 and TRBJ2-5, with D perhaps being TRBD1 or TRBD2 (5 bases each). The CDR3 loop spans 16 amino acids. V lost 1 base, J lost 7 bases, and 19 bases lay in between. Germline CDR1 reads LGHNA; CDR2 reads YNFKEQ. CDR3 nucleotides: TGTGCCAGCAGCCAAGGAGAGGGGCCCCCCGAGGCGACCCAGTACTTC. It yields the protein CASSQGEGPPEATQYF.

This clone was observed a handful of times. The genes are TRBV15 and TRBJ2-7; 7 positions agree with TRBD1. The CDR3 loop spans 14 amino acids. Germline assignment: CDR1 LNHNV and CDR2 YYDKDF (reference sequence). J lost 4 bases, V lost 8 bases, and 11 bases had no gene match. The CDR3, as DNA: TGTGCCACCGGAAAAAGACAGGGCCATTACGAGCAGTACTTC. Encoded protein: CATGKRQGHYEQYF.

This chain joins TRBV9 and TRBJ2-2; perhaps TRBD2 as D (5 bases). The CDR3 has 15 amino acids. Trimming shortened V by 6 bases and J by 0 bases, and 12 bases separated the two germline ends. The V gene's germline CDR1 is SGDLS and CDR2 YYNGEE. The chain's CDR3 is CASTPGSTNTGELFF. Here the CDR3 DNA reads TGTGCCAGCACTCCGGGGAGCACGAACACCGGGGAGCTGTTTTTT.

In its sample, this clone was seen once. One end of the junction is discordant with germline, which a read error may explain. V gene TRBV7-7 combines with J gene TRBJ2-1; possible D gene TRBD1, 5 bases. From germline, CDR1 is SSHAT and CDR2 FNYEAQ (reference sequence). This CDR3 comprises 13 residues. The chain's CDR3 is CASSSDRNNEQFF. CDR3 bases: TGTGCTAGCAGCTCAGACAGAAACAATGAGCAGTTCTTC.

The chain is built from TRBV27 and TRBJ2-5, with D perhaps TRBD1 (5 bases). V dropped 7 bases and J dropped 5 bases, with 14 bases sitting between them. Per the germline V gene, CDR1 is MNHEY and CDR2 is SMNVEV (reference sequence). This CDR3 contains 13 residues. The CDR3 spells CASIPDKDETQYF. In nucleotides, the CDR3 is TGTGCCAGCATCCCGGACAAGGATGAGACCCAGTACTTC.

The chain combines TRBV6-1 with TRBJ1-4; the D is unclear. The germline V and J ends were trimmed by 2 bases and 0 bases, with 10 bases remaining between them. The CDR3 extends over 16 amino acids. Germline values: CDR1 MNHNS, CDR2 SASEGT. CDR3 residues: CASSERLRPTNEKLFF. Here the CDR3 DNA reads TGTGCCAGCAGTGAAAGGCTCAGACCAACTAATGAAAAACTGTTTTTT.

Written as DNA, the CDR3 is TGTGCCAGCAGCCCAGACGGACGCTCTGGAAACACCATATATTTT. Its translation: CASSPDGRSGNTIYF. The rearrangement uses TRBV7-3 and TRBJ1-3, with D uncertain. The ends were cut back, 5 bases at V and 0 bases at J, with 11 bases in the middle. Germline CDR1 reads SGHTA; CDR2 reads FQGTGA. The CDR3 consists of 15 residues.

The count of this clone is one. The V call is TRBV7-3, the J call TRBJ1-2; D gene uncertain. Germline-derived CDR1 and CDR2 are SGHTA and FQGTGA. V was trimmed by 5 bases and J by 4 bases, leaving 11 bases between them. The CDR3 length is 13 residues. This chain's CDR3 is CASSPTGSYGYTF. Here the CDR3 DNA reads TGTGCCAGCAGCCCGACGGGTTCCTATGGCTACACCTTC.